These 27 T cell receptor beta chains share one sample of origin, sequenced in a study of blood T cell repertoires in COVID-19. Only in-frame clones appear in the TCRdb table, and some are missing; sequencing was by immunoSEQ multiplex PCR. Among about 200,000 clones listed, approximately 87% were seen once. Sequencing used peripheral blood. The receptors shown here come from a woman in her 70s with acute or convalescent COVID-19.

This clone was counted between two and nine times. The chain employs TRBV11-2 and TRBJ2-1; 9 bases align to TRBD2. J was trimmed by 2 bases and V by 5 bases; bases with no gene match: 7. Germline-derived CDR1 and CDR2 are SGHAT and FQNNGV. The CDR3 covers 16 residues. CDR3 sequence: CASSETRLAAYNEQFF. In nucleotides, the CDR3 is TGTGCCAGCAGCGAAACCCGACTAGCGGCCTACAATGAGCAGTTCTTC. Variable domain in full (rest from reference TRBV11-2 and TRBJ2-1): EAGVAQSPRYKIIEKRQSVAFWCNPISGHATLYWYQQILGQGPKLLIQFQNNGVVDDSQLPKDRFSAERLKGVDSTLKIQPAKLEDSAVYLCASSETRLAAYNEQFFGPGTRLTVL.

The V gene is TRBV3-1 (or the pseudogene TRBV3-2), the J gene TRBJ2-5, with 8 bases that match TRBD1. This CDR3 has 15 amino acids. CDR1 and CDR2 (germline): LGHDT, YNNKEL (reference sequence). J gave up 3 bases and V 4 bases, and 7 bases lay outside the gene matches. The DNA of the CDR3 is TGTGCCAGCAGCCTAACAGGGGGGACAGAAGAGACCCAGTACTTC. It codes for CASSLTGGTEETQYF.

This clone was seen once. The rearrangement joins TRBV7-3 to TRBJ2-3; D is ambiguous. Germline V gene sequence: CDR1 SGHTA, CDR2 FQGTGA. Trimming pared 4 bases from V and 8 bases from J, leaving 10 bases between. The CDR3 is made up of 12 amino acids. CDR3 nucleotide sequence: TGTGCCAGCAGCTCCCAGACTGGTACGCAGTATTTT. Its protein product is CASSSQTGTQYF.

The chain carries TRBV6-5 and TRBJ2-7; a possible D gene is TRBD2 (5 bases). Germline V CDR1 and CDR2: MNHEY, SVGAGI. Trimming removed 6 bases at V and 2 bases at J, with 11 bases between. This CDR3 contains 13 residues. The CDR3 DNA reads TGTGCCAGCAGATCAACCGGGACCTACGAGCAGTACTTC. Translated, it gives CASRSTGTYEQYF.

V and J are TRBV29-1 and TRBJ2-7, with no clear D. Germline assignment: CDR1 SQVTM and CDR2 ANQGSEA. The CDR3 length is 14 residues. Trimming took off 4 bases at V and 2 bases at J, with 15 bases between the two ends. CDR3 sequence (DNA): TGCAGCGTTGTCGATCCGACTTCCACCTACGAGCAGTACTTC. This translates into CSVVDPTSTYEQYF.

V is TRBV19 and J is TRBJ1-2, with unresolved D. The germline CDR1 and CDR2 sequences are LNHDA and SQIVND (reference sequence). The V gene lost 6 bases and the J gene lost 8 bases, with 10 bases spanning the gap. This CDR3 contains 11 residues. The CDR3 protein is CASSGGLGYTF. CDR3 nucleotides: TGTGCCAGTAGCGGCGGCTTGGGCTACACCTTC.

The chain couples TRBV29-1 to TRBJ1-2; possible D gene TRBD1, 6 bases. V lost 7 bases and J 2 bases, leaving 11 bases between the germline ends. There are 12 residues in the CDR3. Germline-derived CDR1 and CDR2 are SQVTM and ANQGSEA. CDR3 amino acids: CSGETGNYGYTF. CDR3 bases: TGCAGCGGAGAGACAGGAAACTATGGCTACACCTTC.

The chain couples TRBV5-1 to TRBJ1-1, with TRBD1 matching 12 bases. V lost 4 bases to trimming and J lost 0 bases; unmatched junction nucleotides: 7. The CDR3 is 17 residues long. From germline, CDR1 is SGHRS and CDR2 YFSETQ. CDR3 bases: TGCGCCAGCAGCCCGGGACAGGGGGCCTTTTTGAACACTGAAGCTTTCTTT. Translated, it gives CASSPGQGAFLNTEAFF.

The chain recombines TRBV3-1 (or the pseudogene TRBV3-2) with TRBJ1-1; unclear D gene. In germline, CDR1 is LGHDT, CDR2 YNNKEL (reference sequence). CDR3 length: 13 residues. Trimming removed 0 bases from V and 6 bases from J, with 8 bases in between. DNA for the CDR3: TGTGCCAGCAGCCAAGATCGGAGGTCTGAAGCTTTCTTT. Protein sequence: CASSQDRRSEAFF.

This sequence joins TRBV7-2 and TRBJ2-5; 8 bases agree with TRBD1. The CDR3 consists of 18 residues. Germline V gene data show CDR1 as SGHTA and CDR2 as FQGNSA. V gave up 3 bases and J gave up 5 bases; unmatched junction bases: 17. The CDR3 reads CASSFRTGSNGAGETQYF. The CDR3, as DNA: TGTGCCAGCAGCTTCCGGACAGGGTCGAATGGCGCTGGCGAGACCCAGTACTTC.

The chain is built from TRBV18 and TRBJ1-1, with D hard to call. V lost 7 bases and J 4 bases, leaving 16 bases between the germline ends. Germline V gene data show CDR1 as KGHSH and CDR2 as LQKENI. The CDR3 has 14 amino acids. CDR3 protein: CASLADLLGTEAFF. For the CDR3, the DNA is TGTGCCAGCTTAGCAGACCTCTTAGGCACTGAAGCTTTCTTT.

Here the CDR3 reads CASTRVSGNERAFF. In DNA form, the CDR3 reads TGTGCCAGTACCCGAGTGAGCGGGAACGAAAGAGCTTTCTTT. V and J are TRBV19 and TRBJ1-1; the D is unclear. Trimming left V 7 bases short and J 10 bases short, with 22 bases between. The CDR3 consists of 14 residues. Germline V gene data show CDR1 as LNHDA and CDR2 as SQIVND (reference sequence).

The chain uses TRBV12-3 or TRBV12-4 and TRBJ2-5; the D is unclear. The V end was cut by 7 bases, the J end by 7 bases, with 10 bases between. The CDR3 loop spans 11 amino acids. CDR3 DNA: TGTGCCAGCACTCTTGGCGGGACCCAGTACTTC. Amino acids: CASTLGGTQYF.

The CDR3 DNA is TGTGCCAGCAGCATAAACGGACAGGGCTCAGGGGAGCAGTTCTTC. It codes for CASSINGQGSGEQFF. The V gene is TRBV5-4, the J gene TRBJ2-1; 8 bases are a match to TRBD1. Losses at the gene ends were 4 bases for V and 10 bases for J; bases not matched to a gene: 13. The V gene's germline CDR1 is SGHNT and CDR2 YYREEE (reference sequence). CDR3 length equals 15 residues.

The rearrangement joins TRBV7-9 to TRBJ1-2; 9 nucleotides agree with TRBD1. The V segment lost 4 bases and the J segment 5 bases; nucleotides outside the gene matches: 8. This CDR3 is 15 amino acids long. Germline V gene lookup returns CDR1 SEHNR and CDR2 FQNEAQ (reference sequence). CDR3 sequence: CASSSDRGNYYGYTF. The CDR3 coding sequence is TGTGCCAGCAGCTCCGACAGGGGGAATTATTATGGCTACACCTTC. Together with reference TRBV7-9 and TRBJ1-2, the CDR3 gives the full variable domain: DTGVSQNPRHKITKRGQNVTFRCDPISEHNRLYWYRQTLGQGPEFLTYFQNEAQLEKSRLLSDRFSAERPKGSFSTLEIQRTEQGDSAMYLCASSSDRGNYYGYTFGSGTRLTVV.

The CDR3 nucleotides are TGTGCCACCAGTGCTACCGGGACACCGACCCAGGGAATCGCGAACACCGGGGAGCTGTTTTTT. Protein: CATSATGTPTQGIANTGELFF. This chain uses TRBV24-1 with TRBJ2-2; maybe TRBD1 (6 bases). Trimming pared 5 bases from V and 0 bases from J, leaving 27 bases between. Looked up from germline, CDR1 is KGHDR and CDR2 is SFDVKD. The CDR3 totals 21 residues.

V gene TRBV5-1 combines with J gene TRBJ2-5, with 11 bases aligning to TRBD2. The CDR3 is 14 amino acids. CDR1 and CDR2 (germline): SGHRS, YFSETQ. With 3 bases clipped from V and 4 bases from J, the junction kept 2 bases outside the gene matches. As DNA, the CDR3 is TGCGCCAGCAGCTCAACTAGCGGGGGAGAGACCCAGTACTTC. Amino acid sequence: CASSSTSGGETQYF.

This clone was detected once. The chain has TRBV9 and TRBJ2-2; 11 nucleotides align to TRBD2. This CDR3 has 17 amino acids. With V trimmed by 2 bases and J by 4 bases, 7 bases remained unmatched. Germline CDR1 is SGDLS and CDR2 is YYNGEE. The CDR3 bases are TGTGCCAGCAGCGTCACTAGCGGGGGACTCGGCACCGGGGAGCTGTTTTTT. Its translation: CASSVTSGGLGTGELFF.

The chain's CDR3 is CASSEYGSASSYEQYF. The CDR3 region has the DNA TGTGCCAGCAGTGAATATGGTAGCGCCAGCTCCTACGAGCAGTACTTC. This chain joins TRBV2 and TRBJ2-7; D is perhaps TRBD2 (5 bases). Trimming removed 2 bases at V and 0 bases at J, with 14 bases between. This CDR3 contains 16 residues. Germline V CDR1 and CDR2: SNHLY, FYNNEI.

V is TRBV4-2 and J is TRBJ2-3, with 8 bases that match TRBD1. The CDR3 length is 17 residues. Losses at the gene ends were 0 bases for V and 4 bases for J; bases not matched to a gene: 9. Germline values: CDR1 LGHNA, CDR2 YNFKEQ. Written as DNA, the CDR3 is TGTGCCAGCAGCCAAGAACGACAGGGGAGTGGGGCAGATACGCAGTATTTT. Its translation: CASSQERQGSGADTQYF.

For the CDR3, the DNA is TGTGCCAGCAGCTTCACTACTAGCACAGATACGCAGTATTTT. Residues: CASSFTTSTDTQYF. The chain recombines TRBV11-3 with TRBJ2-3; unclear D gene. Trimming cost V 3 bases and J 0 bases, with 7 bases left between them. Germline lookup yields CDR1 SGHNT and CDR2 YENEEA. The CDR3 sequence is 14 residues long. The whole variable domain, remainder taken from reference TRBV11-3 and TRBJ2-3, is EAGVVQSPRYKIIEKKQPVAFWCNPISGHNTLYWYLQNLGQGPELLIRYENEEAVDDSQLPKDRFSAERLKGVDSTLKIQPAELGDSAVYLCASSFTTSTDTQYFGPGTRLTVL.

J is TRBJ1-5 and V is TRBV19; the D is unclear. The CDR3 totals 16 residues. V lost 1 base to trimming and J lost 3 bases, with 13 bases between them. The germline V gene encodes CDR1 LNHDA and CDR2 SQIVND (reference sequence). The CDR3 spells CASSIAPVTTNQPQHF. In DNA form, the CDR3 reads TGTGCCAGTAGTATAGCGCCAGTGACTACCAATCAGCCCCAGCATTTT.

The rearrangement links TRBV7-8 to TRBJ1-1; D is uncertain. With 5 bases removed from V and 0 bases from J, the gap between germline ends came to 13 bases. The CDR3 extends over 15 amino acids. Germline V CDR1 and CDR2: SGHVS, FQNEAQ. For the CDR3, the DNA is TGTGCCAGCAGCGTCGCGCGAGCCATGAACACTGAAGCTTTCTTT. Protein sequence: CASSVARAMNTEAFF.

The chain carries TRBV7-2 and TRBJ2-3; the D is unclear. CDR3 length equals 14 residues. Looked up from germline, CDR1 is SGHTA and CDR2 is FQGNSA. V dropped 3 bases and J dropped 2 bases, with 9 bases sitting between them. CDR3 sequence: CASSLVTYTDTQYF. The CDR3 DNA follows: TGTGCCAGCAGCTTGGTAACATACACAGATACGCAGTATTTT.

This chain connects TRBV3-1 (or the pseudogene TRBV3-2) to TRBJ1-1; D is perhaps TRBD1 (6 bases). V shed 1 base and J shed 1 base, with 10 bases lying between them. The germline V gene has CDR1 LGHDT and CDR2 YNNKEL (reference sequence). This CDR3 is 15 amino acids long. CDR3 region: CASSQGRGPNTEAFF. The CDR3 region has the DNA TGTGCCAGCAGCCAAGGCAGGGGACCGAACACTGAAGCTTTCTTT.

The chain is built from TRBV7-2 and TRBJ2-1; D is ambiguous. In germline, CDR1 is SGHTA, CDR2 FQGNSA. The CDR3 spans 14 residues. Trimming stripped 0 bases from V and 9 bases from J, with 12 bases between. CDR3 in amino acids: CASSLAGARIEQFF. The CDR3 bases are TGTGCCAGCAGCTTAGCGGGTGCGAGGATTGAGCAGTTCTTC.

The chain recombines TRBV5-5 with TRBJ2-7; weak D call: TRBD1 (5 bases). V shed 0 bases and J shed 3 bases, with 13 bases lying between them. Germline V lookup: CDR1 SGHKS, CDR2 YYEKEE (reference sequence). The CDR3 is 15 amino acids. CDR3 DNA sequence: TGTGCCAGCAGCTTGGAAGCGAGACAGATCTACGAGCAGTACTTC. Its protein product is CASSLEARQIYEQYF. The whole variable domain, filled in from reference TRBV5-5 and TRBJ2-7, reads DAGVTQSPTHLIKTRGQQVTLRCSPISGHKSVSWYQQVLGQGPQFIFQYYEKEERGRGNFPDRFSARQFPNYSSELNVNALLLGDSALYLCASSLEARQIYEQYFGPGTRLTVT.